The T cell receptor (beta chain) described here comes from a study of immune evolution from preneoplasia to lung adenocarcinoma. Trimming removed 6 bases from V and 2 bases from J, with 3 bases in between. The CDR3 covers 11 residues. Germline V gene data show CDR1 as MNHNS and CDR2 as SASEGT. Libraries were prepared by immunoSEQ multiplex PCR; TCRdb keeps only in-frame clonotypes and omits some of them. The top ten hold 2.5% to 3% of the sample, which has several thousand clones, roughly 87% seen once. Findings and caveats of the study: Top clone frequencies peaked in normal lung, apparently declining through invasive adenocarcinoma.

This clone has a handful of counts. Its antigen is as yet unknown. Other nucleotide sequences in the sample specify the same CDR3. The source material was FFPE minimally invasive lung adenocarcinoma tissue. The sequence came from a person aged 70 to 85 with lung adenocarcinoma. This chain uses TRBV6-1 with TRBJ2-3; D is uncertain. Written as DNA, the CDR3 is TGTGCCAGCAGATACACAGATACGCAGTATTTT. Translation gives CASRYTDTQYF.